The sequence of this T cell receptor beta chain was determined in a study of blood T cell repertoires in COVID-19. Study-wide context: COVID-19 samples, acute and convalescent, were from the United States, Italy and Spain.

The ends lost 4 bases at V and 4 bases at J; junction bases unmatched: 10. Germline CDR1 is SGHKS and CDR2 is YYEKEE (reference sequence). The CDR3 covers 15 residues. Participants, about 18 to 100 years old, spanned 25 or so US areas. Donors in Cohort 3 who had recovered were those with two negative PCRs, healthcare professional clearance, or resolution of their symptoms. In the source study's methods: Reference gene primers were amplified, and this amplification served to estimate nucleated cell counts. Repertoires were generated with immunoSEQ multiplex PCR, while TCRdb's copy carries only in-frame clones and drops some. That table gives V, J and clone size, and the DNA gave D and trimming. The sample records 300,000 or so clones, more than 85% being singletons.

Input material: PBMCs or T cells enriched from blood (not recorded which). The TCR originated in a woman between 25 and 40 years old who had recovered from COVID-19. The chain carries TRBV5-5 and TRBJ1-2; 7 bases agree with TRBD1. The CDR3 nucleotides are TGTGCCAGCAGCGCAGGGACAGAGGGGACCTATGGCTACACCTTC. Residues: CASSAGTEGTYGYTF. Looking up the rest from reference TRBV5-5 and TRBJ1-2 gives the full variable domain: DAGVTQSPTHLIKTRGQQVTLRCSPISGHKSVSWYQQVLGQGPQFIFQYYEKEERGRGNFPDRFSARQFPNYSSELNVNALLLGDSALYLCASSAGTEGTYGYTFGSGTRLTVV.